A single sample is the source of the 23 T cell receptor beta chains below, sequenced in a study of monozygotic twins with inflammatory bowel disease (dated by TCRdb to between 2019 and 2020). Library preparation was by 5' RACE. TCRdb lists the instrument as Illumina HiSeq 2500. One entry per CDR3 protein sequence results from the TCRdb reprocessing of the reads, with DNA left out. The table kept for this sample lists around 140,000 distinct CDR3 sequences. Under 2.5% of the sample is in the top ten clones. Sequencing used blood. These TCRs come from a human donor with ulcerative colitis or Crohn's disease, or a healthy co-twin of an affected twin (not recorded which).

The chain recombines TRBV6-5 with TRBJ2-1; TCRdb's D gene call, TRBD1, goes unchecked for lack of DNA. This CDR3 region has 13 residues. Germline V gives CDR1 MNHEY, CDR2 SVGAGI. The CDR3 protein is CASSYVRAREQFF.

The genes are TRBV7-8 and TRBJ2-3. This CDR3 region has 11 residues. Germline assignment: CDR1 SGHVS and CDR2 FQNEAQ. The CDR3 reads CASSLADTQFF. The whole variable domain, filled in from reference TRBV7-8 and TRBJ2-3, reads GAGVSQSPRYKVAKRGQDVALRCDPISGHVSLFWYQQALGQGPEFLTYFQNEAQLDKSGLPSDRFFAERPEGSVSTLKIQRTQQEDSAVYLCASSLADTQFFGPGTRLTVL.

This chain uses TRBV18 with TRBJ2-1; the TRBD2 assignment by TCRdb is unverifiable without DNA. The CDR3 is 20 residues long. CDR1 and CDR2 (germline): KGHSH, LQKENI. The CDR3 loop is CASSPPPGTSGVVRWGEQFF. The full variable domain, completed using reference TRBV18 and TRBJ2-1, is NAGVMQNPRHLVRRRGQEARLRCSPMKGHSHVYWYRQLPEEGLKFMVYLQKENIIDESGMPKERFSAEFPKEGPSILRIQQVVRGDSAAYFCASSPPPGTSGVVRWGEQFFGPGTRLTVL.

J is TRBJ2-5 and V is TRBV6-1; TCRdb returns TRBD1, unconfirmable since there is no DNA. The length of the CDR3 is 15 residues. Per germline, CDR1 MNHNS and CDR2 SASEGT. CDR3 sequence: CASSPPTGDQETQYF.

The V and J genes are TRBV19 and TRBJ2-1; TCRdb lists TRBD1, though no DNA is available to test this call. There are 16 residues in the CDR3. The germline V gene has CDR1 LNHDA and CDR2 SQIVND (reference sequence). The CDR3 here is CASSIAAGGLSNEQFF.

This chain joins TRBV7-9 and TRBJ2-7. Germline CDR1 is SEHNR and CDR2 is FQNEAQ (reference sequence). The length of the CDR3 is 13 residues. The CDR3 loop is CASVEPATYEQYF.

The chain carries TRBV7-2 and TRBJ2-1. The CDR3 totals 13 residues. Germline lookup yields CDR1 SGHTA and CDR2 FQGNSA. This chain's CDR3 is CASSASSYNEQFF.

V usage is TRBV5-1 and J usage is TRBJ2-7; TCRdb's D gene call, TRBD1, goes unchecked for lack of DNA. CDR1 and CDR2 (germline): SGHRS, YFSETQ. The CDR3 consists of 15 residues. CDR3 in amino acids: CASSSTAGSPGEQYF. Supplemented by reference TRBV5-1 and TRBJ2-7, the full variable domain reads KAGVTQTPRYLIKTRGQQVTLSCSPISGHRSVSWYQQTPGQGLQFLFEYFSETQRNKGNFPGRFSGRQFSNSRSEMNVSTLELGDSALYLCASSSTAGSPGEQYFGPGTRLTVT.

The chain joins TRBV9 to TRBJ1-2; the TCRdb D gene call, TRBD1, has no DNA to confirm it. Germline CDR1 is SGDLS and CDR2 is YYNGEE. The CDR3 has 13 amino acids. CDR3 in amino acids: CASSGTGGFGYTF.

The chain carries TRBV4-3 and TRBJ1-1; without DNA, the TCRdb call of TRBD1 cannot be checked. This CDR3 comprises 13 residues. Germline CDR1 reads LGHNA; CDR2 reads YSLEER. The CDR3 here is CASSLSGTSEAFF.

V usage is TRBV20-1 and J usage is TRBJ2-4; the D call of TRBD1 rests on TCRdb alone, since no DNA is present to check it. The CDR3 totals 19 residues. CDR1 is DFQATT, CDR2 SNEGSKA, per germline (reference sequence). The CDR3 loop is CSARAGTGGGIGTKNIQYF.

The chain couples TRBV20-1 to TRBJ2-5; TCRdb picks TRBD1, but there is no DNA to check that call. This CDR3 contains 15 residues. Germline-derived CDR1 and CDR2 are DFQATT and SNEGSKA (reference sequence). CDR3 residues: CSARELTGVGETQYF.

This CDR3 reads CASSLRRVGEPYEQYF. V is TRBV7-8 and J is TRBJ2-7; TCRdb names TRBD1, which stays unverified in the absence of DNA. Germline CDR1 reads SGHVS; CDR2 reads FQNEAQ. The CDR3 spans 16 residues. Based on the CDR3 plus reference TRBV7-8 and TRBJ2-7, the full variable domain is GAGVSQSPRYKVAKRGQDVALRCDPISGHVSLFWYQQALGQGPEFLTYFQNEAQLDKSGLPSDRFFAERPEGSVSTLKIQRTQQEDSAVYLCASSLRRVGEPYEQYFGPGTRLTVT.

V gene TRBV20-1 combines with J gene TRBJ2-5; the TRBD1 assignment by TCRdb is unverifiable without DNA. The CDR3 is made up of 14 amino acids. Germline V lookup: CDR1 DFQATT, CDR2 SNEGSKA (reference sequence). The chain's CDR3 is CSASLTGVGETQYF.

This chain uses TRBV20-1 with TRBJ2-7; the TCRdb call, TRBD2, lacks DNA for checking. Germline lookup yields CDR1 DFQATT and CDR2 SNEGSKA (reference sequence). The CDR3 runs 18 residues. The CDR3 region is CSARVPDHRYRALYEQYF.

This rearrangement joins TRBV28 to TRBJ2-1; TCRdb calls TRBD2, which cannot be checked without DNA. This CDR3 spans 16 amino acids. Germline CDR1 is MDHEN and CDR2 is SYDVKM. The CDR3 region is CASSFGSGGAYNEQFF.

V is TRBV10-3 and J is TRBJ2-1; TCRdb outputs TRBD1, but without DNA this stays unchecked. Germline lookup yields CDR1 ENHRY and CDR2 SYGVKD. The CDR3 is 14 residues long. The CDR3 sequence: CAISGPDRGNEQFF.

The chain is built from TRBV6-5 and TRBJ1-4; the TCRdb call, TRBD1, lacks DNA for checking. The CDR3 is 16 residues long. Per the germline V gene, CDR1 is MNHEY and CDR2 is SVGAGI. CDR3: CASSYFRQGGNEKLFF.

The chain recombines TRBV9 with TRBJ1-6. Germline-derived CDR1 and CDR2 are SGDLS and YYNGEE. The length of the CDR3 is 13 residues. CDR3 loop: CASSAFGDSPLHF.

This chain uses TRBV5-4 with TRBJ2-1; TCRdb picks TRBD1, but there is no DNA to check that call. This CDR3 has 16 residues. Germline CDR1 SGHNT, CDR2 YYREEE (reference sequence). This CDR3 is CASSLLRGSTYNEQFF.

The rearrangement uses TRBV2 and TRBJ1-5; TCRdb lists TRBD1, though no DNA is available to test this call. CDR1 and CDR2 from the germline V gene are SNHLY and FYNNEI. The CDR3 runs 14 residues. The CDR3 sequence: CASSPEPTGSPQHF.

The chain is built from TRBV12-3 or TRBV12-4 and TRBJ1-1. The CDR3 has 14 residues. The CDR3 is CASTLRHLNTEAFF.

The gene calls are TRBV20-1 and TRBJ1-5. Germline-derived CDR1 and CDR2 are DFQATT and SNEGSKA (reference sequence). CDR3 size: 13 residues. The chain's CDR3 is CSARDNFGQPQHF.